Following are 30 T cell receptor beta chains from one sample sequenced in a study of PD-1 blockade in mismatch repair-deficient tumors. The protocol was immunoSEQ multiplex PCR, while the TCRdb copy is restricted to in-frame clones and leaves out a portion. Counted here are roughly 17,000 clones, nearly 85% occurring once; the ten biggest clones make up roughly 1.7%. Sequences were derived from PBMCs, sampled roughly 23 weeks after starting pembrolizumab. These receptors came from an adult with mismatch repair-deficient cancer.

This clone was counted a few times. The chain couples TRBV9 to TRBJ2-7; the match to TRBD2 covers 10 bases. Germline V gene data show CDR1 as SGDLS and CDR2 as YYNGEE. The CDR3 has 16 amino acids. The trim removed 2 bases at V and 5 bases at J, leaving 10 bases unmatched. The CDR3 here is CASSVGSGAGGDEQYF. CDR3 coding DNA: TGTGCCAGCAGCGTCGGCAGTGGAGCGGGAGGGGACGAGCAGTACTTC. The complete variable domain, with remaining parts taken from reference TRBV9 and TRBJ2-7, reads DSGVTQTPKHLITATGQRVTLRCSPRSGDLSVYWYQQSLDQGLQFLIQYYNGEERAKGNILERFSAQQFPDLHSELNLSSLELGDSALYFCASSVGSGAGGDEQYFGPGTRLTVT.

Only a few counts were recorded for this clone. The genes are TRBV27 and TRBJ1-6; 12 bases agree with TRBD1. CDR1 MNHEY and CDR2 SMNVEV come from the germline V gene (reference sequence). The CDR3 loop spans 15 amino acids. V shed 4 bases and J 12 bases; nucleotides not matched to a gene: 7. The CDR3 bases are TGTGCCAGCAGTTCCCCCGGGACAGGGGGCGAACCCCTCCACTTT. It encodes CASSSPGTGGEPLHF.

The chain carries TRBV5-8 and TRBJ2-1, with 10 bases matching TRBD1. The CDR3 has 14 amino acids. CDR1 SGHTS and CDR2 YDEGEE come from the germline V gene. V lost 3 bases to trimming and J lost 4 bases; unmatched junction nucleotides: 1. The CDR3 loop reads CASSWGQGYNEQFF. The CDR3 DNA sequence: TGTGCCAGCAGCTGGGGACAGGGGTACAATGAGCAGTTCTTC.

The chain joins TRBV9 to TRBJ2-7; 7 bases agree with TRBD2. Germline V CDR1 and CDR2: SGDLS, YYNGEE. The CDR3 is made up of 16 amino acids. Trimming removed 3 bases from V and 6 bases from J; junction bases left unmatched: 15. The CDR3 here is CASSAPGLADGGEQYF. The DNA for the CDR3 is TGTGCCAGCAGCGCCCCTGGGCTAGCGGACGGGGGCGAGCAGTACTTC.

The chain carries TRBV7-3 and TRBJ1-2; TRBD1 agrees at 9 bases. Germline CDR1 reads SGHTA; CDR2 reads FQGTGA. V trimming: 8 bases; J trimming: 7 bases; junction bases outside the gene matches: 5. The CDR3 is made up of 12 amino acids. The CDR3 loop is CASSDRGGGYTF. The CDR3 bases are TGTGCCAGCTCGGACAGGGGCGGTGGCTACACCTTC.

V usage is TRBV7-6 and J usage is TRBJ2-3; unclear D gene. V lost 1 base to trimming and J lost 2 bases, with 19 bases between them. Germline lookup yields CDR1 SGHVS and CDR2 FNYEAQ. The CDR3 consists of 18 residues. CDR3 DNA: TGTGCCAGCAGCTTAGTACCCCGACCAACCGGAGACACAGATACGCAGTATTTT. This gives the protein CASSLVPRPTGDTDTQYF.

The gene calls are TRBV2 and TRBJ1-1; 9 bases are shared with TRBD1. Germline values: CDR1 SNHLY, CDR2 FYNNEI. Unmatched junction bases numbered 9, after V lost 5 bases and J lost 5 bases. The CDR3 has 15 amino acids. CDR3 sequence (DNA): TGTGCCAGCAGTTCCAGGGGACAGGGTCGGACTGAAGCTTTCTTT. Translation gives CASSSRGQGRTEAFF. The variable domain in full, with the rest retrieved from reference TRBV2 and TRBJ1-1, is EPEVTQTPSHQVTQMGQEVILRCVPISNHLYFYWYRQILGQKVEFLVSFYNNEISEKSEIFDDQFSVERPDGSNFTLKIRSTKLEDSAMYFCASSSRGQGRTEAFFGQGTRLTVV.

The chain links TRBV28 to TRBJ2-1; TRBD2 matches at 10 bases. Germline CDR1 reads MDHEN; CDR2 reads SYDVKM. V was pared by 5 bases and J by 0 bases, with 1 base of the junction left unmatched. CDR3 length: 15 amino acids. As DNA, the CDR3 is TGTGCCAGCAGTCCTAGCGGGAGCTCCTACAATGAGCAGTTCTTC. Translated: CASSPSGSSYNEQFF.

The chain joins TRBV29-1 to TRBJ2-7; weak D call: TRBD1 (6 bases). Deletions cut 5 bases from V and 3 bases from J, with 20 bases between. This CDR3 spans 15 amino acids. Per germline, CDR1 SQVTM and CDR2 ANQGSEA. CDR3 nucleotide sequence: TGCAGCGTTTTCCCCCCAGGGGCGACCCTCTACGAGCAGTACTTC. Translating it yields CSVFPPGATLYEQYF.

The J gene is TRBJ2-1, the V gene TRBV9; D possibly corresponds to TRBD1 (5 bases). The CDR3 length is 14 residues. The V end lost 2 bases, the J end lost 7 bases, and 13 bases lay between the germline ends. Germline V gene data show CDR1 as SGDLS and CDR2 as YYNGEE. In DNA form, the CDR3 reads TGTGCCAGCAGCGTCCTGGCAGGGATTAATGAGCAGTTCTTC. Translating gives CASSVLAGINEQFF.

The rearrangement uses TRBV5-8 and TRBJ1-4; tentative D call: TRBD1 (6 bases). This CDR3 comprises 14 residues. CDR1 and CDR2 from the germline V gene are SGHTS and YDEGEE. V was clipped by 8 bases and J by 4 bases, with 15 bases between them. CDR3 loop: CASYLTGLNEKLFF. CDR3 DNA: TGTGCCAGTTACCTCACAGGGCTTAATGAAAAACTGTTTTTT.

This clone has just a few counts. Here the CDR3 DNA reads TGTGCCAGCGGCCAGCGGACTCCCTCCTACGAGCAGTACTTC. It is translated as CASGQRTPSYEQYF. The gene calls are TRBV7-2 and TRBJ2-7; D may be TRBD2 (5 bases). Trimming stripped 8 bases from V and 0 bases from J, with 14 bases between. CDR1 SGHTA and CDR2 FQGNSA come from the germline V gene. The CDR3 length is 14 residues.

CDR3 region: CASSQGTGPTYEQYF. Here the CDR3 DNA reads TGCGCCAGCAGCCAAGGAACAGGGCCTACCTACGAGCAGTACTTC. This sequence joins TRBV4-1 and TRBJ2-7; perhaps TRBD1 as D (6 bases). CDR1 and CDR2 (germline): MGHRA, YSYEKL. The V and J ends lost 1 base and 2 bases respectively, with 12 bases between them. CDR3 length: 15 amino acids.

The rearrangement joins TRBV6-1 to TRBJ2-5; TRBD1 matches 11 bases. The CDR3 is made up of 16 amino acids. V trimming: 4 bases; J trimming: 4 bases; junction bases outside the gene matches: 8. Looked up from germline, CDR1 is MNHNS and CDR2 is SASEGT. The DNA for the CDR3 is TGTGCCAGCAGTGGATGGACAGGGGGCATGGGAGAGACCCAGTACTTC. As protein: CASSGWTGGMGETQYF.

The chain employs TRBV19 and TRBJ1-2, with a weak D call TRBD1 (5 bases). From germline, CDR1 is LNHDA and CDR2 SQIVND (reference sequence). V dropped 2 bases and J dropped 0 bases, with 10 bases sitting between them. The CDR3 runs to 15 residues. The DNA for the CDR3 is TGTGCCAGTAGTATAACCCAGGGATCTAACTATGGCTACACCTTC. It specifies CASSITQGSNYGYTF.

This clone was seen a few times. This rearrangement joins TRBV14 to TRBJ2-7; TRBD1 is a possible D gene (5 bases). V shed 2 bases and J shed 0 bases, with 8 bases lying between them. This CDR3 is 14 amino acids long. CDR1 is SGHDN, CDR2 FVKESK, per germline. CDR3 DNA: TGTGCCAGCAGCCAAAGGGGATTCTCCTACGAGCAGTACTTC. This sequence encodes CASSQRGFSYEQYF.

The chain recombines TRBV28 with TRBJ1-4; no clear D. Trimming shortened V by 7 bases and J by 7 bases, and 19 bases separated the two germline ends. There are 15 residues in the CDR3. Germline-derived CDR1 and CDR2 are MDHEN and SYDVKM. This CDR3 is CASTQGLIGGEKLFF. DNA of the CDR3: TGTGCCAGCACTCAAGGACTCATAGGAGGTGAAAAACTGTTTTTT. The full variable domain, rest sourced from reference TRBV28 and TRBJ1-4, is DVKVTQSSRYLVKRTGEKVFLECVQDMDHENMFWYRQDPGLGLRLIYFSYDVKMKEKGDIPEGYSVSREKKERFSLILESASTNQTSMYLCASTQGLIGGEKLFFGSGTQLSVL.

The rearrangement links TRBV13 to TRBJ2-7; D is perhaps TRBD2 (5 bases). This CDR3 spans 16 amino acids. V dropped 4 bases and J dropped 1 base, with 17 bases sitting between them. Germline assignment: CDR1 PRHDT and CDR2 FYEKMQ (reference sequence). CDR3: CASSSPEAVRSYEQYF. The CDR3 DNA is TGTGCCAGCAGCTCACCTGAAGCGGTAAGGTCCTACGAGCAGTACTTC.

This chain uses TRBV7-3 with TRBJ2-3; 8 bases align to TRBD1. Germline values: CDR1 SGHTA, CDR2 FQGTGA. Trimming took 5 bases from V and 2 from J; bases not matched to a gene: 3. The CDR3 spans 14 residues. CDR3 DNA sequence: TGTGCCAGCAGCGAGACAGGGGTCACAGATACGCAGTATTTT. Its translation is CASSETGVTDTQYF.

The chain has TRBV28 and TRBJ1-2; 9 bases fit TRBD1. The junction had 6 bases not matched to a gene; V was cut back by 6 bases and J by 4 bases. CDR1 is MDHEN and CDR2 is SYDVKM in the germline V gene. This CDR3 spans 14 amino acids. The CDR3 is CASSQGTGTYGYTF. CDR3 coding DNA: TGTGCCAGCAGCCAAGGGACAGGGACCTATGGCTACACCTTC.

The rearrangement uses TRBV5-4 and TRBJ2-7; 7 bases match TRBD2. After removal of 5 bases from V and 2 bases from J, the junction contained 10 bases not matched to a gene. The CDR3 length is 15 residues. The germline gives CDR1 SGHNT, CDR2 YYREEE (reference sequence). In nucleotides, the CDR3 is TGTGCCAGCAGAAAAAATAGCGGGTCCCCCTACGAGCAGTACTTC. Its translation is CASRKNSGSPYEQYF.

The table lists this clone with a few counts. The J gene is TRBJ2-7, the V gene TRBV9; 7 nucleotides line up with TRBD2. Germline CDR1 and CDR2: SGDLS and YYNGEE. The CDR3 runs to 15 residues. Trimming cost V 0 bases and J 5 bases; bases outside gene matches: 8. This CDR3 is CASSVGGGWGDEQYF. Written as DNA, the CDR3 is TGTGCCAGCAGCGTAGGGGGAGGGTGGGGAGACGAGCAGTACTTC.

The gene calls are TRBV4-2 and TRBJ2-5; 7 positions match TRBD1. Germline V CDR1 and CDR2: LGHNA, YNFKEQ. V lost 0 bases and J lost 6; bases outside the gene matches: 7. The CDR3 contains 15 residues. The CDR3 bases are TGTGCCAGCAGCCAAGATTCGTCAGGGGGACAGACCCAGTACTTC. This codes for CASSQDSSGGQTQYF.

CDR3 nucleotide sequence: TGTGCCAGCAGCCCAGAAGGGAGACTAGCGGATGAATACACAGATACGCAGTATTTT. This translates into CASSPEGRLADEYTDTQYF. The chain combines TRBV4-2 with TRBJ2-3, with 9 bases matching TRBD2. V lost 4 bases, J lost 2 bases, and 16 bases stayed unmatched. The CDR3 extends over 19 amino acids. Germline-derived CDR1 and CDR2 are LGHNA and YNFKEQ.

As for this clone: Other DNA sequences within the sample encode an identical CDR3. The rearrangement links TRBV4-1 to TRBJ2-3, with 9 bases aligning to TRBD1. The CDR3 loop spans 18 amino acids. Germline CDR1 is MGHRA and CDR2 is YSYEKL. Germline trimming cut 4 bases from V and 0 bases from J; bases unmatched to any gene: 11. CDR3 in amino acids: CASSPGQGLHPSTDTQYF. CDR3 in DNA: TGCGCCAGCAGCCCGGGACAGGGCCTCCATCCTAGCACAGATACGCAGTATTTT.

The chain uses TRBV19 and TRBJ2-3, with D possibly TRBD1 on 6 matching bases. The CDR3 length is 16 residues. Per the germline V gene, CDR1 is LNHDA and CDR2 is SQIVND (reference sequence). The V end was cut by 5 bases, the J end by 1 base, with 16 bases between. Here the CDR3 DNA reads TGTGCCAGTAGTGCTGTTGGCAGGGGAGGCACAGATACGCAGTATTTT. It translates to CASSAVGRGGTDTQYF.

CDR3: CASSQGSGYEQYF. CDR3 sequence (DNA): TGCGCCAGCAGCCAAGGGTCAGGGTACGAGCAGTACTTC. The V and J genes are TRBV4-1 and TRBJ2-7, with a tentative D call TRBD1 (5 bases). Germline CDR1 is MGHRA and CDR2 is YSYEKL. This CDR3 comprises 13 residues. V gave up 1 base and J gave up 4 bases, with 8 bases separating them.

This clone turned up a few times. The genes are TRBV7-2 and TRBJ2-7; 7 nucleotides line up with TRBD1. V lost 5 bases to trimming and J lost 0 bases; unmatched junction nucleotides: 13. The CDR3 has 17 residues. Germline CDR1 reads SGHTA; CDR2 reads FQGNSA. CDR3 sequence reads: CASSPRTGATISYEQYF. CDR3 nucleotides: TGTGCCAGCAGCCCCCGGACAGGAGCAACGATCTCCTACGAGCAGTACTTC.

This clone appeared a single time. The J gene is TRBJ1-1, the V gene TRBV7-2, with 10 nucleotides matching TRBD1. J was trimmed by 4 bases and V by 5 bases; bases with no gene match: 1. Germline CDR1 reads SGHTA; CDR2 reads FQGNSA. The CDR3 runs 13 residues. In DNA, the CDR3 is TGTGCCAGCAGCCGGACAGGGGGCACTGAAGCTTTCTTT. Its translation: CASSRTGGTEAFF.

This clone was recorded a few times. CDR3 nucleotides: TGCGCCAGCAGTGAGTCCGGCAGGGGGGTCTACGAGCAGTACTTC. Its translation is CASSESGRGVYEQYF. The rearrangement joins TRBV10-1 to TRBJ2-7; tentatively, D is TRBD1 (7 bases). The CDR3 consists of 15 residues. Between the trimmed V and J ends, which lost 0 bases and 3 bases, there was a span of 12 bases. CDR1 WNHNN and CDR2 SYGVQD come from the germline V gene (reference sequence).